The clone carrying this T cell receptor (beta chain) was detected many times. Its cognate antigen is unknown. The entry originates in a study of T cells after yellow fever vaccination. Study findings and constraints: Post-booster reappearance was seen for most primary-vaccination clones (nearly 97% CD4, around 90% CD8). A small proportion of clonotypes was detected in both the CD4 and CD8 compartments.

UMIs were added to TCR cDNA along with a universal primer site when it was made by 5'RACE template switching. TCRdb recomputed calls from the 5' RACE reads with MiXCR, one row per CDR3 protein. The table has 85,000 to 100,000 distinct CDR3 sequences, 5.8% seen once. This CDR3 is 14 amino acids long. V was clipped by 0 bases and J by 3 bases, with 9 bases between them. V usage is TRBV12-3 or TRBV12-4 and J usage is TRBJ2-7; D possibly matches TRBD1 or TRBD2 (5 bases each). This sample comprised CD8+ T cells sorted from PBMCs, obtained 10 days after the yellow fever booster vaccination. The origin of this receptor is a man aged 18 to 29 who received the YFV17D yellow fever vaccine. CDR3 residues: CASSLAGRDYEQYV. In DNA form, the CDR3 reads TGTGCCAGCAGTTTAGCGGGACGGGACTACGAGCAGTACGTC.